What follows is one T cell receptor (beta chain) and its context. This record belongs to a study of blood T cell repertoires in COVID-19. The wider study: Both acute and convalescent COVID-19 samples were obtained from the United States, Italy and Spain. T cells, B-cell-depleted T cells, or PBMCs provided the cDNA or gDNA that served as material.

Original processing notes: Nucleated cell counts were estimated from reference gene primer amplification. The assay was immunoSEQ multiplex PCR, and TCRdb's table has in-frame clones only and misses some. V and J calls and clone size are as listed in that table; D and trimming were resolved from the DNA. The data show approximately 71,000 clones, with roughly 80% seen just once and about 25% held by the top ten. The CDR3 covers 15 residues. The ends were cut back, 0 bases at V and 0 bases at J, with 8 bases in the middle. Germline V gives CDR1 SGHRS, CDR2 YFSETQ. The sequenced sample consisted of peripheral blood. The sequence came from a human donor in a cohort sampled during active COVID-19. This chain joins TRBV5-1 and TRBJ2-3; D is uncertain. The CDR3 is CASSLAQISTDTQYF. The CDR3 DNA follows: TGCGCCAGCAGCTTGGCACAAATCAGCACAGATACGCAGTATTTT.